This TCR beta chain was documented in a study of blood T cell repertoires in COVID-19. Across the study: Collection of acute and convalescent COVID-19 samples took place in the United States, Italy and Spain. PBMCs, B-cell-depleted T cells, or T cells were the source of the cDNA or gDNA that made up the material.

Authors' data handling: Reference gene primer amplification gave nucleated cell count estimates. Using immunoSEQ multiplex PCR, the repertoire was profiled, and TCRdb retains in-frame clones only, with some absent. The V and J calls and clone size are taken from that table; D and trimming were inferred from the DNA. The sample includes 150,000 or so clones, approximately 83% seen only once; the top ten take around 1.6%. Trimming removed 5 bases at V and 1 base at J, with 14 bases between. The CDR3 has 15 residues. From germline, CDR1 is SGHDN and CDR2 FVKESK. Sequenced sample: peripheral blood. The receptor's source is a human donor in a cohort sampled during active COVID-19. The chain is built from TRBV14 and TRBJ1-1; no definite D call. The CDR3 nucleotides are TGTGCCAGCAGCTTGCCGATGGCTCGGAACACTGAAGCTTTCTTT. Amino acid sequence: CASSLPMARNTEAFF. The variable domain in full, completed from reference TRBV14 and TRBJ1-1, reads EAGVTQFPSHSVIEKGQTVTLRCDPISGHDNLYWYRRVMGKEIKFLLHFVKESKQDESGMPNNRFLAERTGGTYSTLKVQPAELEDSGVYFCASSLPMARNTEAFFGQGTRLTVV.